The next 12 T cell receptor beta chains were all read from a single sample in a study of blood T cell repertoires in COVID-19. The table came from immunoSEQ multiplex PCR; TCRdb's copy has only in-frame clones and leaves some out. The sample gives about 150,000 clones, 70% to 90% of which show up once; approximately 7.6% is in the top ten. Sequenced: peripheral blood. The receptors originated from a woman of 80 years or more with COVID-19, enrolled during active disease.

This clone was detected only a few times. The rearrangement links TRBV5-1 to TRBJ1-5; TRBD1 matches 7 bases. Per germline, CDR1 SGHRS and CDR2 YFSETQ. J was trimmed by 6 bases and V by 2 bases; bases with no gene match: 8. The CDR3 has 15 residues. CDR3 protein: CASSLTGEGTQPQHF. The CDR3, as DNA: TGCGCCAGCAGCTTAACAGGGGAAGGGACTCAGCCCCAGCATTTT.

This rearrangement joins TRBV5-1 to TRBJ1-2; the D gene is possibly TRBD1 (6 bases). V gave up 0 bases and J gave up 5 bases, with 11 bases separating them. The CDR3 covers 14 residues. Per germline, CDR1 SGHRS and CDR2 YFSETQ. Here the CDR3 reads CASSLADSIYGYTF. In DNA, the CDR3 is TGCGCCAGCAGCTTGGCGGACAGTATATATGGCTACACCTTC.

The table lists this clone with a few counts. The chain has TRBV20-1 and TRBJ2-5; D gene unclear. The CDR3 sequence is 11 residues long. Germline V lookup: CDR1 DFQATT, CDR2 SNEGSKA (reference sequence). V was cut by 3 bases and J by 3 bases, with 5 bases left in between. CDR3 sequence reads: CSASTKETQYF. The DNA for the CDR3 is TGCAGTGCTAGTACTAAAGAGACCCAGTACTTC.

The chain uses TRBV6-6 and TRBJ1-3; D is unclear. Trimming stripped 2 bases from V and 4 bases from J, with 15 bases between. The germline V gene encodes CDR1 MNHNY and CDR2 SVGAGI (reference sequence). This CDR3 is built from 16 residues. The CDR3 sequence: CASSYPPRAGGNTIYF. Here the CDR3 DNA reads TGTGCCAGCAGTTACCCCCCGAGGGCCGGAGGAAACACCATATATTTT.

The chain has TRBV7-9 and TRBJ2-2; 9 bases line up with TRBD2. V gave up 1 base and J gave up 4 bases; unmatched junction bases: 10. The CDR3 is made up of 18 amino acids. Per the germline V gene, CDR1 is SEHNR and CDR2 is FQNEAQ (reference sequence). CDR3 in DNA: TGTGCCAGCAGCTTAGTCATAAGCGGGAGGTCCCCCACCGGGGAGCTGTTTTTT. Residues: CASSLVISGRSPTGELFF.

The chain links TRBV7-3 to TRBJ2-1, with 7 bases aligning to TRBD1. Germline V CDR1 and CDR2: SGHTA, FQGTGA. There are 13 residues in the CDR3. J gave up 6 bases and V 8 bases, and 7 bases lay outside the gene matches. The CDR3 nucleotides are TGTGCCAGCTCCCGGAACAGGGGCAATGAGCAGTTCTTC. Translating gives CASSRNRGNEQFF.

The chain has TRBV7-9 and TRBJ1-4; possibly TRBD1 for D (6 bases). V lost 10 bases and J 7 bases, leaving 10 bases between the germline ends. This CDR3 has 11 amino acids. Germline V gives CDR1 SEHNR, CDR2 FQNEAQ (reference sequence). The CDR3 sequence is CAIQGSEKLFF. DNA for the CDR3: TGTGCCATACAGGGAAGTGAAAAACTGTTTTTT.

The gene calls are TRBV5-1 and TRBJ2-7; TRBD2 might be the D (6 bases). The length of the CDR3 is 15 residues. Per germline, CDR1 SGHRS and CDR2 YFSETQ. V lost 5 bases and J lost 7, with 22 bases in between. This CDR3 is CASRALDGGYGEQYF. The CDR3 bases are TGCGCCAGCAGAGCCCTAGACGGGGGATATGGAGAGCAGTACTTC.

The genes are TRBV2 and TRBJ1-1, with a possible D match to TRBD1 (5 bases). Trimming removed 8 bases at V and 1 base at J, with 11 bases between. The CDR3 contains 13 residues. Germline V gene sequence: CDR1 SNHLY, CDR2 FYNNEI. CDR3 nucleotide sequence: TGTGCCAGCGTGGCGGGGGGGAACACTGAAGCTTTCTTT. This gives the protein CASVAGGNTEAFF.

The chain has TRBV19 and TRBJ2-5; D is unclear. The CDR3 runs to 13 residues. Trimming took 5 bases from V and 1 from J, leaving 8 bases between them. Germline V gene data show CDR1 as LNHDA and CDR2 as SQIVND (reference sequence). Written as DNA, the CDR3 is TGTGCCAGTAGTCGGAGTTTCCAAGAGACCCAGTACTTC. Residues: CASSRSFQETQYF.

In the case of this clone: The junction shows a germline mismatch at one end, possibly a read error. The rearrangement links TRBV28 to TRBJ2-5, with TRBD1 identical over 7 bases. The CDR3 covers 12 residues. Germline V gene data show CDR1 as MDHEN and CDR2 as SYDVKM. CDR3 sequence reads: CASSPQGDSRDF. In DNA form, the CDR3 reads TGTGCCAGCAGTCCCCAGGGGGACAGTAGGGACTTC. Based on the CDR3 plus reference TRBV28 and TRBJ2-5, the full variable domain is DVKVTQSSRYLVKRTGEKVFLECVQDMDHENMFWYRQDPGLGLRLIYFSYDVKMKEKGDIPEGYSVSREKKERFSLILESASTNQTSMYLCASSPQGDSRDFGPGTRLLVL.

The chain has TRBV5-6 and TRBJ2-7; D is uncertain. The germline CDR1 and CDR2 sequences are SGHDT and YYEEEE. The V and J ends lost 4 bases and 1 base respectively, with 3 bases between them. The CDR3 contains 11 residues. This CDR3 is CASSISYEQYF. CDR3 nucleotide sequence: TGTGCCAGCAGCATATCCTACGAGCAGTACTTC.